These 25 T cell receptor beta chains were all obtained from the same sample, sequenced in a study of metastatic and nonmetastatic thyroid tumors. TCRdb re-called the PCR reads via MiXCR. The sample comprises roughly 20,000 clones, about a third of which are singletons, and approximately 28% rests with the top ten. No treatment had been given to any patient before thyroid surgery. The sample comprised tumor tissue. The origin of the receptors is a female donor with papillary thyroid cancer or a benign thyroid nodule (not recorded which). Some clones in this sample may be carry-over from other donors' samples.

The CDR3 loop reads CASSLGTDRGQSPLHF. Written as DNA, the CDR3 is TGTGCCAGCAGCTTAGGGACAGACAGGGGGCAGTCACCCCTCCACTTT. The chain links TRBV7-6 to TRBJ1-6; 10 bases are a match to TRBD1. The CDR3 extends over 16 amino acids. J gave up 10 bases and V 1 base, and 7 bases lay outside the gene matches. Germline assignment: CDR1 SGHVS and CDR2 FNYEAQ.

The count of this clone is one. The gene calls are TRBV5-1 and TRBJ1-1; D not resolved. Trimming took off 4 bases at V and 1 base at J, with 8 bases between the two ends. The germline V gene has CDR1 SGHRS and CDR2 YFSETQ. CDR3 length equals 13 residues. CDR3 protein: CASSEEPNTEAFF. The CDR3, as DNA: TGCGCCAGCAGCGAAGAACCGAACACTGAAGCTTTCTTT.

V is TRBV5-1 and J is TRBJ1-2, with D uncertain. Germline CDR1 reads SGHRS; CDR2 reads YFSETQ. Trimming took off 1 base at V and 2 bases at J, with 6 bases between the two ends. The CDR3 runs 13 residues. CDR3 coding DNA: TGCGCCAGCAGCTTGAGTCTGAACTATGGCTACACCTTC. This translates into CASSLSLNYGYTF. The complete variable domain, with remaining parts taken from reference TRBV5-1 and TRBJ1-2, reads KAGVTQTPRYLIKTRGQQVTLSCSPISGHRSVSWYQQTPGQGLQFLFEYFSETQRNKGNFPGRFSGRQFSNSRSEMNVSTLELGDSALYLCASSLSLNYGYTFGSGTRLTVV.

The rearrangement uses TRBV5-1 and TRBJ1-5, with a weak D call TRBD1 (6 bases). Trimming stripped 2 bases from V and 4 bases from J, with 7 bases between. The CDR3 contains 13 residues. Germline CDR1 SGHRS, CDR2 YFSETQ. CDR3 coding DNA: TGCGCCAGCAGCTTAGACAGGAATCAGCCCCAGCATTTT. This codes for CASSLDRNQPQHF.

In DNA form, the CDR3 reads TGTGCCCACGCCAGAGAGAGCGCCTTGAACACTGAAGCTTTCTTT. Translating it yields CAHARESALNTEAFF. The rearrangement uses TRBV9 and TRBJ1-1, with no clear D. From germline, CDR1 is SGDLS and CDR2 YYNGEE. This CDR3 has 15 residues. The V end lost 10 bases, the J end lost 0 bases, and 19 bases lay between the germline ends.

The chain is built from TRBV24-1 and TRBJ1-5; no clear D. V was pared by 1 base and J by 0 bases, with 12 bases between. Germline V lookup: CDR1 KGHDR, CDR2 SFDVKD. There are 17 residues in the CDR3. CDR3: CATSDLAGRYSNQPQHF. The CDR3 DNA reads TGTGCCACCAGTGATTTAGCTGGGAGATATAGCAATCAGCCCCAGCATTTT.

The J gene is TRBJ2-1, the V gene TRBV20-1; 7 bases line up with TRBD2. V lost 0 bases and J lost 10; bases outside the gene matches: 3. Germline V gene lookup returns CDR1 DFQATT and CDR2 SNEGSKA (reference sequence). The CDR3 sequence is 12 residues long. The CDR3 sequence is CSARDNGGEQFF. Here the CDR3 DNA reads TGCAGTGCTAGAGATAACGGGGGGGAGCAGTTCTTC.

The V call is TRBV6-1, the J call TRBJ1-5; TRBD1 matches at 10 bases. CDR3 length: 14 residues. Germline loops: CDR1 MNHNS, CDR2 SASEGT. V lost 5 bases and J lost 6; bases outside the gene matches: 4. Written as DNA, the CDR3 is TGTGCCAGCAGTCCGGACAGGGGGGGTCAGCCCCAGCATTTT. It specifies CASSPDRGGQPQHF.

The CDR3 region is CASSDSWGSESKSDEQFF. The CDR3 DNA is TGTGCCAGCAGTGACTCGTGGGGTAGCGAATCAAAGAGCGATGAGCAGTTCTTC. J is TRBJ2-1 and V is TRBV6-4; maybe TRBD2 (5 bases). Germline V gene data show CDR1 as MRHNA and CDR2 as SNTAGT. Trimming took off 0 bases at V and 8 bases at J, with 23 bases between the two ends. The CDR3 is 18 residues long.

V usage is TRBV11-2 and J usage is TRBJ2-7; D gene ambiguous. This CDR3 has 13 residues. V was clipped by 3 bases and J by 6 bases, with 12 bases between them. Germline-derived CDR1 and CDR2 are SGHAT and FQNNGV. Here the CDR3 DNA reads TGTGCCAGCAGCTTGAATCTTTTGTTCGAGCAGTACTTC. It encodes CASSLNLLFEQYF.

The V gene is TRBV6-1, the J gene TRBJ2-5; 11 nucleotides agree with TRBD1. The CDR3 runs 16 residues. The V gene end was trimmed by 2 bases and the J gene end by 4 bases; junction bases not matched to a gene: 6. Germline V gene lookup returns CDR1 MNHNS and CDR2 SASEGT. The CDR3 sequence is CASSELSGTGGETQYF. For the CDR3, the DNA is TGTGCCAGCAGTGAACTTAGCGGGACAGGGGGAGAGACCCAGTACTTC.

The rearrangement links TRBV6-1 to TRBJ1-2; no definite D call. This CDR3 has 11 residues. Per the germline V gene, CDR1 is MNHNS and CDR2 is SASEGT. V lost 0 bases to trimming and J lost 8 bases, with 4 bases between them. CDR3 sequence: CASSEARGYTF. In nucleotides, the CDR3 is TGTGCCAGCAGTGAAGCGCGAGGCTACACCTTC.

The chain joins TRBV7-2 to TRBJ2-7; 11 nucleotides agree with TRBD2. V gave up 6 bases and J gave up 2 bases; unmatched junction bases: 6. Germline V gives CDR1 SGHTA, CDR2 FQGNSA. The length of the CDR3 is 15 residues. CDR3 in amino acids: CASSKTSGTAYEQYF. In nucleotides, the CDR3 is TGTGCCAGCAGTAAGACTAGCGGGACCGCCTACGAGCAGTACTTC.

The chain carries TRBV4-2 and TRBJ2-1; 8 bases are shared with TRBD2. The CDR3 has 13 residues. Germline V CDR1 and CDR2: LGHNA, YNFKEQ. V trimming: 3 bases; J trimming: 10 bases; junction bases outside the gene matches: 5. The CDR3 reads CASSQTSAGEQFF. The CDR3, as DNA: TGTGCCAGCAGCCAGACTAGCGCGGGAGAGCAGTTCTTC.

The genes are TRBV6-4 and TRBJ2-6, with D possibly matching TRBD2 (5 bases). Germline V gives CDR1 MRHNA, CDR2 SNTAGT. The CDR3 covers 17 residues. The CDR3 is CAAPKGGGLSGANVLTF. For the CDR3, the DNA is TGTGCGGCACCTAAAGGTGGCGGACTCTCTGGGGCCAACGTCCTGACTTTC.

This clone was recorded a few times. DNA of the CDR3: TGTGCCAGCAGTCCCCCGGGCCTCCGGACGCGGGGCTACACCTTC. It encodes CASSPPGLRTRGYTF. V usage is TRBV27 and J usage is TRBJ1-2; D uncertain. V lost 5 bases, J lost 8 bases, and 21 bases lay in between. Germline CDR1 MNHEY, CDR2 SMNVEV (reference sequence). This CDR3 is 15 amino acids long.

This chain links TRBV6-1 with TRBJ1-5; D unresolved. Trimming cost V 5 bases and J 0 bases, with 5 bases left between them. Germline V gene data show CDR1 as MNHNS and CDR2 as SASEGT. The CDR3 runs 13 residues. DNA for the CDR3: TGTGCCAGCAGTCCTTATAGCAATCAGCCCCAGCATTTT. This sequence encodes CASSPYSNQPQHF.

The chain carries TRBV5-6 and TRBJ1-2; TRBD1 might be the D (6 bases). V was trimmed by 4 bases and J by 0 bases, leaving 10 bases between them. Looked up from germline, CDR1 is SGHDT and CDR2 is YYEEEE. The CDR3 is made up of 14 amino acids. The CDR3 DNA sequence: TGTGCCAGCAGCCGGGACAACGCTAACTATGGCTACACCTTC. Residues: CASSRDNANYGYTF.

A note on this clone: A read error may produce the germline difference seen at one junction end. Other DNA sequences in the same sample also yield this CDR3. J is TRBJ1-5 and V is TRBV12-3 or TRBV12-4, with a weak D call TRBD1 (5 bases). The CDR3 is made up of 13 amino acids. As DNA, the CDR3 is TGTGCCAGCACCTTTGGCAGGGACCAGCCCCAGCACTTT. Translated: CASTFGRDQPQHF.

This chain connects TRBV10-2 to TRBJ2-1; D is undetermined. V gave up 4 bases and J gave up 8 bases, with 18 bases separating them. The germline CDR1 and CDR2 sequences are WSHSY and SAAADI. CDR3 length equals 15 residues. CDR3 coding DNA: TGCGCCAGCAGTGTGTCGACTGCAACCGGACATGAGCAGTTCTTC. It specifies CASSVSTATGHEQFF.

This clone was seen only once. One end of the junction does not line up with germline, which may come from a read error. Other DNA sequences in the sample encode the same CDR3. V usage is TRBV5-1 and J usage is TRBJ1-4; 9 nucleotides line up with TRBD1. Germline V gene lookup returns CDR1 SGHRS and CDR2 YFSETQ. CDR3 length: 15 residues. CDR3 nucleotide sequence: TGTGCCAGCAGCTTCGAGGGACAGGGTAATGAAAAACTGTTTTTT. Translation: CASSFEGQGNEKLFF.

This chain joins TRBV20-1 and TRBJ2-1; 9 positions match TRBD2. V shed 6 bases, J shed 6 bases, and the junction held 12 bases outside the gene matches. In germline, CDR1 is DFQATT, CDR2 SNEGSKA (reference sequence). The CDR3 is 15 amino acids. For the CDR3, the DNA is TGCAGTGCATCACGGCGCGGGAGGGCCTCCAATGAGCAGTTCTTC. Translation: CSASRRGRASNEQFF.

In this sample, this clone turned up a few times. CDR3 coding DNA: TGTGCCAGCGGGGGCAGGGGGTCCTCCGGCTACACCTTC. It encodes CASGGRGSSGYTF. The chain is built from TRBV27 and TRBJ1-2; 7 nucleotides agree with TRBD1. Losses at the gene ends were 8 bases for V and 8 bases for J; bases not matched to a gene: 11. The length of the CDR3 is 13 residues. Germline assignment: CDR1 MNHEY and CDR2 SMNVEV (reference sequence).

This clone has ten or more counts. The chain has TRBV30 and TRBJ1-5; possibly TRBD1 for D (5 bases). The CDR3 has 12 amino acids. Germline CDR1 GTSNPN, CDR2 SVGIG (reference sequence). Deletions cut 8 bases from V and 7 bases from J, with 15 bases between. The CDR3 loop is CALRQGAQPQHF. In DNA, the CDR3 is TGTGCCCTCCGGCAGGGTGCCCAGCCCCAGCATTTT. Using reference TRBV30 and TRBJ1-5 for the parts outside the CDR3, the full variable domain is SQTIHQWPATLVQPVGSPLSLECTVEGTSNPNLYWYRQAAGRGLQLLFYSVGIGQISSEVPQNLSASRPQDRQFILSSKKLLLSDSGFYLCALRQGAQPQHFGDGTRLSIL.

This clone was seen more than once but under ten times. The V call is TRBV6-1, the J call TRBJ2-6, with TRBD1 identical over 7 bases. This CDR3 is 15 amino acids long. CDR1 MNHNS and CDR2 SASEGT come from the germline V gene. V lost 7 bases, J lost 0 bases, and 3 bases stayed unmatched. Here the CDR3 reads CASTRDSSGANVLTF. The CDR3 nucleotides are TGTGCCAGCACTCGGGACAGCTCTGGGGCCAACGTCCTGACTTTC.